The 10 T cell receptor beta chains reported below all come from one sample, sequenced in a study of regulatory T cells in long-lasting Graves disease. CDR3 regions were amplified by Arm-PCR using iRepertoire HTBI primers to build TCR beta libraries. Using its own MiXCR run on the multiplex PCR reads, TCRdb lists one record per CDR3 protein. This sample yields some 490,000 distinct CDR3 sequences, of which around 12% are seen a single time; roughly 9.3% belongs to the top ten. Time point reported: newly diagnosed GD, antithyroid drugs for less than 3 months. From PBMCs, RNA was extracted and then used to make the TCR library. The data also belong to a second study, concerning T cells in Graves' hyperthyroidism and ophthalmopathy.

Sequenced here: peripheral blood mononuclear cells (PBMCs), sampled at new diagnosis, from a patient treated with antithyroid drugs. Receptors originate from a woman aged 30 to 39 with Graves disease.

V usage is TRBV20-1 and J usage is TRBJ2-7; 11 nucleotides line up with TRBD2. Trimming at V came to 2 bases and at J to 2 bases, leaving 5 bases not matched to a gene. The CDR3 is 15 residues long. Per germline, CDR1 DFQATT and CDR2 SNEGSKA (reference sequence). The CDR3 loop reads CSARSGTSGAYEQYF. CDR3 DNA sequence: TGCAGTGCTAGATCCGGGACTAGCGGCGCCTACGAGCAGTACTTC.

The sample holds many counts of this clonotype. This chain connects TRBV4-3 to TRBJ2-3; 11 bases map to TRBD2. The CDR3 length is 18 residues. CDR1 and CDR2 from the germline V gene are LGHNA and YSLEER. The junction had 19 bases not matched to a gene; V was cut back by 6 bases and J by 8 bases. CDR3: CASSPLAGGPVSSGTQYF. The DNA of the CDR3 is TGCGCCAGCAGTCCTTTAGCGGGAGGGCCGGTATCGTCAGGTACGCAGTATTTT.

This clonotype was counted many times. This chain joins TRBV28 and TRBJ2-5, with TRBD2 as a possible D gene (5 bases). This CDR3 comprises 14 residues. Germline V lookup: CDR1 MDHEN, CDR2 SYDVKM. Trimming removed 6 bases from V and 5 bases from J, with 16 bases in between. The CDR3 region is CASRVPGRAETQYF. The CDR3 DNA sequence: TGTGCCAGCAGAGTTCCTGGGAGAGCCGAGACCCAGTACTTC.

This clonotype was seen repeatedly, ten times or more. This chain uses TRBV29-1 with TRBJ2-1; 7 nucleotides match TRBD2. The germline gives CDR1 SQVTM, CDR2 ANQGSEA. The junction had 9 bases not matched to a gene; V was cut back by 8 bases and J by 5 bases. The CDR3 is made up of 13 amino acids. The CDR3 sequence is CSPRGGENNEQFF. CDR3 in DNA: TGCAGCCCGAGGGGAGGGGAAAACAATGAGCAGTTCTTC.

This clonotype has more than one count but fewer than ten. The chain links TRBV27 to TRBJ2-5; no clear D. The CDR3 consists of 13 residues. Trimming left V 6 bases short and J 0 bases short, with 8 bases between. Germline loops: CDR1 MNHEY, CDR2 SMNVEV (reference sequence). In DNA form, the CDR3 reads TGTGCCAGCAGCCCCAGATACCAAGAGACCCAGTACTTC. It translates to CASSPRYQETQYF.

This clonotype was detected only a few times. This rearrangement joins TRBV6-5 to TRBJ2-5; D remains ambiguous. The CDR3 is 13 amino acids. V shed 2 bases and J shed 2 bases, with 6 bases lying between them. Germline V gene data show CDR1 as MNHEY and CDR2 as SVGAGI. CDR3 sequence: CASSYGVQETQYF. The CDR3 nucleotides read TGTGCCAGCAGTTACGGGGTTCAAGAGACCCAGTACTTC.

This clonotype was detected many times. This chain uses TRBV12-3 or TRBV12-4 with TRBJ2-7; possible D gene TRBD2, 5 bases. V lost 6 bases and J lost 4, with 16 bases in between. The CDR3 contains 14 residues. For the CDR3, the DNA is TGTGCCAGCAGCTCCTCTGGGGAGTGGTACGAGCAGTACTTC. Protein sequence: CASSSSGEWYEQYF.

Ten or more counts support this clonotype. The chain uses TRBV6-5 and TRBJ2-7; no firm D call. The CDR3 has 11 residues. CDR1 MNHEY and CDR2 SVGAGI come from the germline V gene. V lost 2 bases, J lost 4 bases, and 3 bases lay in between. CDR3 nucleotide sequence: TGTGCCAGCAGTTACACGTACGAGCAGTACTTC. It yields the protein CASSYTYEQYF.

This clonotype came up a few times. The chain has TRBV11-3 and TRBJ2-1; D might be TRBD2 (6 bases). The germline gives CDR1 SGHNT, CDR2 YENEEA. The CDR3 has 15 amino acids. Trimming shortened V by 5 bases and J by 4 bases, and 15 bases separated the two germline ends. The CDR3 loop is CASSEHGRWYNEQFF. The CDR3 DNA reads TGTGCCAGCAGCGAGCACGGGAGATGGTACAATGAGCAGTTCTTC.

This clonotype was recorded at least ten times. The chain combines TRBV28 with TRBJ2-3, with D tentatively TRBD2 (7 bases). This CDR3 comprises 15 residues. Trimming shortened V by 8 bases and J by 3 bases, and 18 bases separated the two germline ends. Germline lookup yields CDR1 MDHEN and CDR2 SYDVKM. Here the CDR3 reads CASVPWGGATDTQYF. The CDR3 DNA reads TGTGCCAGCGTTCCCTGGGGGGGCGCAACAGATACGCAGTATTTT.